This T cell receptor beta chain derives from a study of blood T cell repertoires in COVID-19. Study in general: Donors in the United States, Italy and Spain gave samples during acute or convalescent COVID-19. T cells, B-cell-depleted T cells, or PBMCs supplied cDNA or gDNA.

Per the original data handling: Nucleated cell counts were estimated from reference gene primer amplification. Some clones are missing from TCRdb's copy, which holds only in-frame ones; the method was immunoSEQ multiplex PCR. Clone size and V and J calls were adopted from that table, with D and trimming inferred from the DNA. This sample has approximately 180,000 clones, with about 85% found just once. The germline CDR1 and CDR2 sequences are SGHDT and YYEEEE. The ends were cut back, 4 bases at V and 5 bases at J, with 24 bases in the middle. This CDR3 has 17 amino acids. The chain joins TRBV5-6 to TRBJ2-5; tentatively, D is TRBD1 (6 bases). Sequencing was done on a sample of peripheral blood. The clonotype comes from a man aged 55 to 70 with active or convalescent COVID-19. The CDR3 protein is CASSETLGGSQGETQYF. CDR3 bases: TGTGCCAGCAGCGAGACTCTGGGTGGCTCCCAGGGGGAGACCCAGTACTTC.